By sample fraction, the clone carrying this T cell receptor beta chain is medium-sized (0.01 to 0.1%). TCRdb reprocessed the PCR reads via MiXCR and lists one record per CDR3 protein. The sample records about 4,000 distinct CDR3 sequences, less than 20% being singletons. This sample was included in a study of tumor-infiltrating lymphocytes in oesophageal squamous cell carcinoma. Sequencing was performed on normal esophageal tissue next to the tumor. This sequence was found in a male donor with esophageal squamous cell carcinoma.

CDR3 residues: CASSTSGTGNNEQFF. CDR3 in DNA: TGTGCCAGCAGCACATCCGGGACTGGCAACAATGAGCAGTTCTTC. The rearrangement uses TRBV7-3 and TRBJ2-1, with D possibly TRBD2 on 6 matching bases. V lost 5 bases and J lost 5, with 16 bases in between. CDR3 length: 15 residues. Germline assignment: CDR1 SGHTA and CDR2 FQGTGA.